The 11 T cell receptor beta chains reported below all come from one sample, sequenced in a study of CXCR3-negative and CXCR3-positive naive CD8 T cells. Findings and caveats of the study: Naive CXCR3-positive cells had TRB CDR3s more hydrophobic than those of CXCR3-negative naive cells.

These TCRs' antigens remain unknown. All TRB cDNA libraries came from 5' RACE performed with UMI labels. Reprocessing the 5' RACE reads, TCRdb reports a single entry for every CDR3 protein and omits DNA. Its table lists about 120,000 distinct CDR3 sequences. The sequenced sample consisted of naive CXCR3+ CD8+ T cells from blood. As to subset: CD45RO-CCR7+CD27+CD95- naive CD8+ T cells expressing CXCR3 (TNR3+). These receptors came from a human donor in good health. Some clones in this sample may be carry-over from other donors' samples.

This CDR3 reads CSVEAENNEQFF. This chain uses TRBV29-1 with TRBJ2-1. CDR1 is SQVTM, CDR2 ANQGSEA, per germline. The CDR3 sequence is 12 residues long.

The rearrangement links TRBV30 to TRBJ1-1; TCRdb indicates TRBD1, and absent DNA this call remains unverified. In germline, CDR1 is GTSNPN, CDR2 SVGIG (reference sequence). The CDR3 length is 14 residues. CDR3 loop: CAWSVLGAGTEAFF.

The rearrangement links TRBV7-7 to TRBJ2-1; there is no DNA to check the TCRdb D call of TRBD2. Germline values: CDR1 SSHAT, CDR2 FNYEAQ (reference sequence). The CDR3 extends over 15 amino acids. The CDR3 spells CASSLEGSGSSEQFF.

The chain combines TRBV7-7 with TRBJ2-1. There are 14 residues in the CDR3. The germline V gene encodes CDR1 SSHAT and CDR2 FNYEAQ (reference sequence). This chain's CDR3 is CASSISGAINEQFF.

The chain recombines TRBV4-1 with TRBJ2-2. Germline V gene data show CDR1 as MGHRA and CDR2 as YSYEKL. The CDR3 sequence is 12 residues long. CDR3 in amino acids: CASSQITGELFF.

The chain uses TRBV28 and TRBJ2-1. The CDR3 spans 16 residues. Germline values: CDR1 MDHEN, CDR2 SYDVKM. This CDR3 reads CASSLDGFGFYNEQFF.

The CDR3 sequence is CSVEVPAGVDTQYF. The chain links TRBV29-1 to TRBJ2-3; the TCRdb D gene call, TRBD2, has no DNA to confirm it. This CDR3 has 14 amino acids. Germline V gene lookup returns CDR1 SQVTM and CDR2 ANQGSEA.

The CDR3 protein is CASSSREAGLAGKRQFF. This sequence joins TRBV11-2 and TRBJ2-1; TCRdb lists TRBD2, though no DNA is available to test this call. The V gene's germline CDR1 is SGHAT and CDR2 FQNNGV. The CDR3 is 17 residues long. The full variable domain, in which reference TRBV11-2 and TRBJ2-1 provide the parts outside the CDR3, is EAGVAQSPRYKIIEKRQSVAFWCNPISGHATLYWYQQILGQGPKLLIQFQNNGVVDDSQLPKDRFSAERLKGVDSTLKIQPAKLEDSAVYLCASSSREAGLAGKRQFFGPGTRLTVL.

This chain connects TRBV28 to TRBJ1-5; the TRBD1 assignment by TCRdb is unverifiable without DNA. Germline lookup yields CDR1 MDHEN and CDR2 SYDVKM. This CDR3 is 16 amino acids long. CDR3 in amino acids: CASTPSGGGSNQPQHF.

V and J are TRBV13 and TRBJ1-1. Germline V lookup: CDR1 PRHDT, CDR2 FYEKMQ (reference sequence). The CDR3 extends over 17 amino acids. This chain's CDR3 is CASRILELTRADTEAFF.

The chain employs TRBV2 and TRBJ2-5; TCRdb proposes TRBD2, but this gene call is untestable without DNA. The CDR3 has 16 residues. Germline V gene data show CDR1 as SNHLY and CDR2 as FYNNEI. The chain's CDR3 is CASSELAGAYQETQYF.